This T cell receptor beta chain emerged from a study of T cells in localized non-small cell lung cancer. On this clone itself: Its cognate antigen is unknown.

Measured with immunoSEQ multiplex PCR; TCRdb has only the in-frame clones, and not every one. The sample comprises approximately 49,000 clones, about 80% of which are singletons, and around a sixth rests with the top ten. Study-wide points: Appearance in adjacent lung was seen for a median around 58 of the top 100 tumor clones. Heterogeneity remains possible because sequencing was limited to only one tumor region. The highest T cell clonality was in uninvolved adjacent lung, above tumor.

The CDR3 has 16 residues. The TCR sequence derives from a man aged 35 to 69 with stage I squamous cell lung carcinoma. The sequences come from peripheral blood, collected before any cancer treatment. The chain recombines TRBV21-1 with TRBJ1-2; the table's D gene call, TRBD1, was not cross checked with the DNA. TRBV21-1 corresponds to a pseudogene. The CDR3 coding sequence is TGTGCCAGCAGCAAAGGAGACAGGCGATTATACTATGGCTACACCTTC. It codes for CASSKGDRRLYYGYTF.